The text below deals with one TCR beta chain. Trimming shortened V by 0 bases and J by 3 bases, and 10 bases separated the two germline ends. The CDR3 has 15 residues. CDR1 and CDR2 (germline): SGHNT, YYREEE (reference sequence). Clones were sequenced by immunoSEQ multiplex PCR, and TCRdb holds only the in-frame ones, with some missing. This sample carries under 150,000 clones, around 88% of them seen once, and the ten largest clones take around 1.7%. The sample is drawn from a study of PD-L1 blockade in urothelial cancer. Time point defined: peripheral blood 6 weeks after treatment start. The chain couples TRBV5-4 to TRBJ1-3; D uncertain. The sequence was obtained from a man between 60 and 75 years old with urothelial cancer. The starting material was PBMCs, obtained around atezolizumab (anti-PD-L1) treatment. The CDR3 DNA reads TGTGCCAGCAGCTTGGATCTCGGTGGTGGAAACACCATATATTTT. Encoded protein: CASSLDLGGGNTIYF.